Reported below is one T cell receptor (beta chain). Its target is unknown. Other DNA sequences from this sample encode an identical CDR3 as well. The study ran its PCR with 60 Vbeta and 13 Jbeta primers. Assay: immunoSEQ multiplex PCR; the TCRdb copy retains only in-frame clones and omits some. Of some 100,000 clones detected, 65% to 80% appear once; the ten largest clones hold 2% to 3%. This specimen belongs to a study of cytomegalovirus exposure and HLA in healthy donors. Study results and caveats: Certain indistinguishable V segments, among them TRBV6-2 and TRBV6-3, were excluded. There were a few CMV-associated chains whose specificity for CMV antigens was confirmed in vitro. In a later analysis, compared with equally common non-associated chains, HLA-associated beta chains were more expanded.

The germline CDR1 and CDR2 sequences are KGHSH and LQKENI. The CDR3 length is 14 residues. V lost 3 bases to trimming and J lost 1 base, with 10 bases between them. The sequence was collected from a female donor in good health and CMV-seronegative. The chain combines TRBV18 with TRBJ2-7; tentatively, D is TRBD1 (6 bases). The sequenced material came from PBMCs. The CDR3 coding sequence is TGTGCCAGCTCACCGGAACAGGGATCCTACGAGCAGTACTTC. It is translated as CASSPEQGSYEQYF.